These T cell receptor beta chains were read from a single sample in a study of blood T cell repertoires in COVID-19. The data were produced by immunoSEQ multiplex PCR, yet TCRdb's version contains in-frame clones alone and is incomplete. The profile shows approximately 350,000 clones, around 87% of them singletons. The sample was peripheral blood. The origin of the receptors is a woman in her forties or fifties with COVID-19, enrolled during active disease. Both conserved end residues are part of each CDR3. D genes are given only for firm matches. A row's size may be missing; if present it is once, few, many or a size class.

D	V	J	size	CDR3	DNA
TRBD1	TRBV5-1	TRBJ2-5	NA	CASSARQGEETQYF	TGCGCCAGCAGCGCCCGACAGGGGGAAGAGACCCAGTACTTC
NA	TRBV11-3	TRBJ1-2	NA	CASSLVEFPRGYTF	TGTGCCAGCAGCTTAGTGGAGTTCCCTAGGGGCTACACCTTC
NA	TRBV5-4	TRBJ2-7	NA	CASSPHGGRVGEQYF	TGTGCCAGCAGCCCCCATGGTGGCAGGGTGGGCGAGCAGTACTTC
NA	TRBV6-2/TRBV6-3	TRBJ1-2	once	CASSYHRNYGYTF	TGTGCCAGCAGTTATCACAGAAACTATGGCTACACCTTC
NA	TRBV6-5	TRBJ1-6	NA	CASSYSPGDSPLHF	TGTGCCAGCAGTTACTCACCAGGGGATTCACCCCTCCACTTT
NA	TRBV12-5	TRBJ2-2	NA	CASGAGTYTGELFF	TGTGCTAGTGGTGCCGGGACTTACACCGGGGAGCTGTTTTTT
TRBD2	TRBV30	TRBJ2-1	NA	CALSGTSSNEQFF	TGTGCCTTGTCCGGGACTAGCTCCAATGAGCAGTTCTTC
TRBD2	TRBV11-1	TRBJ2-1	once	CASSLEREGSEQFF	TGTGCCAGCAGCTTAGAGCGGGAGGGCAGTGAGCAGTTCTTC
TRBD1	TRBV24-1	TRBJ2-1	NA	CATSDPSGTGYNEQFF	TGTGCCACCAGTGACCCTTCCGGGACAGGGTACAATGAGCAGTTCTTC
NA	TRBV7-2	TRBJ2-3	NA	CASSDFSADTQYF	TGTGCCAGCAGCGACTTTAGTGCAGATACGCAGTATTTT
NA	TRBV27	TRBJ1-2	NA	CASRNRRNYGYTF	TGTGCCAGCAGAAATAGAAGAAACTATGGCTACACCTTC
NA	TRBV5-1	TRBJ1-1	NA	CASSPSDRGIPEAFF	TGCGCCAGCAGTCCCAGTGATAGAGGGATCCCTGAAGCTTTCTTT
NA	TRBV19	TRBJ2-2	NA	CASSTDGGRDTGELFF	TGTGCCAGTAGTACCGACGGGGGGCGAGACACCGGGGAGCTGTTTTTT
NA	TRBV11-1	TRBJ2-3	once	CASSLAQGRSTDTQYF	TGTGCCAGCAGCTTAGCTCAGGGAAGAAGCACAGATACGCAGTATTTT
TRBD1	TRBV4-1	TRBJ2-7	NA	CASSQPGQGSYEQYF	TGCGCCAGCAGCCAACCGGGACAGGGGTCCTACGAGCAGTACTTC